This is a list of T cell receptor beta chains from one sample in a study of cytomegalovirus exposure and HLA in healthy donors. Assay: immunoSEQ multiplex PCR; the TCRdb copy retains only in-frame clones and omits some. The sample includes more than 95,000 clones, over 70% of them seen just once. Input material: PBMCs. The receptors were gathered from a man between 18 and 35 years old in good health and CMV-seropositive. Both conserved end residues are part of each CDR3. Fields, in order: V gene, clone size, D gene, J gene, CDR3 protein, CDR3 DNA. A D gene is named only where the DNA matches it firmly. Size is stated for part of the rows, as once, few or many counts, or as a class when the clone is expanded.

TRBV5-6	-	-	TRBJ2-1	CASRLQGEYNEQFF	TGTGCCAGCAGGTTACAGGGAGAATACAATGAGCAGTTCTTC
TRBV29-1	-	TRBD1	TRBJ2-2	CSGTGTTGELFF	TGCAGCGGGACAGGGACCACCGGGGAGCTGTTTTTT
TRBV19	once	-	TRBJ1-3	CASETRLGNTIYF	TGTGCCAGCGAAACCAGACTTGGAAACACCATATATTTT
TRBV7-2	-	-	TRBJ1-5	CASSLAGGARTNQPQHF	TGTGCCAGCAGCTTAGCAGGAGGGGCCAGAACCAATCAGCCCCAGCATTTT
TRBV13	-	TRBD1	TRBJ2-5	CASSPRDRAETQYF	TGTGCCAGCAGCCCAAGGGACAGGGCGGAGACCCAGTACTTC
TRBV9	-	-	TRBJ1-3	CASSVDYSGNTIYF	TGTGCCAGCAGCGTAGATTACTCTGGAAACACCATATATTTT
TRBV2	-	-	TRBJ1-3	CASRPNTRDSGNTIYF	TGTGCCAGCAGACCGAATACTAGGGACTCTGGAAACACCATATATTTT
TRBV9	-	TRBD2	TRBJ2-5	CASSVWAGGPGETQYF	TGTGCCAGCAGCGTATGGGCGGGGGGGCCCGGTGAGACCCAGTACTTC
TRBV6-1	-	TRBD2	TRBJ2-1	CASSEFASGEQFF	TGTGCCAGCAGTGAGTTCGCTAGCGGAGAGCAGTTCTTC
TRBV2	-	-	TRBJ1-4	CASKLARENEKLFF	TGTGCCAGCAAATTAGCCCGGGAGAATGAAAAACTGTTTTTT
TRBV7-2	-	-	TRBJ1-2	CASSYGQNHGYTF	TGTGCCAGCAGCTACGGACAGAACCATGGCTACACCTTC
TRBV5-1	-	-	TRBJ2-3	CASSLAAAPNRDTQYF	TGCGCCAGCAGCTTGGCGGCGGCACCTAACCGGGATACGCAGTATTTT
TRBV7-6	-	TRBD1	TRBJ1-3	CASSLSGQGASGNTIYF	TGTGCCAGCAGCTTGTCGGGACAGGGAGCCTCTGGAAACACCATATATTTT
TRBV5-6	-	-	TRBJ2-3	CASSQPPGDTQYF	TGTGCCAGCAGCCAACCCCCGGGGGATACGCAGTATTTT
TRBV5-4	-	-	TRBJ2-3	CASSLGRVRSTDTQYF	TGTGCCAGCAGCTTGGGGAGGGTTCGTAGCACAGATACGCAGTATTTT
TRBV30	-	-	TRBJ1-2	CAWSEGRGNYGYTF	TGTGCCTGGAGTGAGGGAAGGGGTAACTATGGCTACACCTTC
TRBV7-2	few	TRBD1	TRBJ2-5	CASSPRQGFGYRETQYF	TGTGCCAGCAGCCCAAGACAGGGGTTTGGGTATAGGGAGACCCAGTACTTC
TRBV19	-	-	TRBJ2-6	CASSQGIGPGANVLTF	TGTGCCAGTTCTCAGGGGATCGGTCCTGGGGCCAACGTCCTGACTTTC
TRBV25-1	-	-	TRBJ1-3	CASSEYRGGNTIYF	TGTGCCAGCAGTGAATACAGGGGAGGAAACACCATATATTTT
TRBV7-9	-	-	TRBJ2-5	CASSPQGLLGFPEETQYF	TGTGCCAGCAGCCCCCAGGGGCTCTTGGGCTTCCCCGAAGAGACCCAGTACTTC
TRBV2	-	TRBD1	TRBJ1-4	CASSPGTGGEKLFF	TGTGCCAGCAGTCCCGGGACAGGGGGTGAAAAACTGTTTTTT
TRBV7-6	-	TRBD2	TRBJ2-2	CASSLAPSGVHTGELFF	TGTGCCAGCAGCTTAGCCCCTAGCGGGGTGCACACCGGGGAGCTGTTTTTT
TRBV9	once	TRBD1	TRBJ1-2	CASRGRTGDEANYGYTF	TGTGCCAGCAGGGGACGGACAGGGGATGAAGCTAACTATGGCTACACCTTC
TRBV4-1	few	-	TRBJ2-5	CASSQDQEETQYF	TGCGCCAGCAGCCAAGACCAGGAAGAGACCCAGTACTTC
TRBV6-1	few	TRBD1	TRBJ2-7	CASSKDRGTNSYEQYF	TGTGCCAGCAGTAAAGACAGGGGCACCAACTCCTACGAGCAGTACTTC
TRBV9	-	-	TRBJ1-4	CASSKRGGGLDEKLFF	TGTGCCAGCAGCAAAAGAGGCGGGGGGCTAGATGAAAAACTGTTTTTT
TRBV7-2	few	-	TRBJ2-7	CASSLAAFQGHEQYF	TGTGCCAGCAGCTTAGCGGCGTTCCAGGGCCACGAGCAGTACTTC
TRBV5-1	-	-	TRBJ1-2	CASSLDRASYGYTF	TGCGCCAGCAGCTTGGACAGGGCCAGCTATGGCTACACCTTC
TRBV5-1	-	-	TRBJ2-2	CASSAKTGTGELFF	TGCGCCAGCAGCGCAAAAACAGGGACCGGGGAGCTGTTTTTT
TRBV7-6	-	TRBD1	TRBJ1-2	CASRGTGISGYTF	TGTGCCAGTAGGGGGACAGGGATTAGTGGCTACACCTTC
TRBV5-8	-	TRBD2	TRBJ2-3	CASSSQRGANTDTQYF	TGTGCCAGCAGCTCCCAGCGGGGGGCCAACACAGATACGCAGTATTTT
TRBV9	-	-	TRBJ1-1	CASTPGIGNTEAFF	TGTGCCAGCACACCAGGGATAGGCAACACTGAAGCTTTCTTT
TRBV10-3	-	-	TRBJ2-3	CAISEGPGRRTDTQYF	TGTGCCATCAGTGAGGGACCAGGGCGGCGCACAGATACGCAGTATTTT
TRBV7-9	-	TRBD1	TRBJ1-2	CASSLGVGQGAYGYTF	TGTGCCAGCAGCTTAGGAGTGGGGCAGGGGGCCTATGGCTACACCTTC
TRBV7-2	-	-	TRBJ2-7	CASSLAGAPYEQYF	TGTGCCAGCAGCTTAGCGGGGGCCCCCTACGAGCAGTACTTC
TRBV19	-	TRBD1	TRBJ1-1	CASIGMQGAWTEAFF	TGTGCCAGTATCGGGATGCAGGGGGCATGGACTGAAGCTTTCTTT
TRBV18	-	-	TRBJ2-5	CASSPVGGQETQYF	TGTGCCAGCTCCCCGGTAGGGGGACAAGAGACCCAGTACTTC
TRBV19	few	TRBD1	TRBJ1-4	CASNTGTGGPNEKLFF	TGTGCCAGCAATACCGGGACAGGGGGACCTAATGAAAAACTGTTTTTT
TRBV19	-	TRBD1	TRBJ1-1	CASSPWTGKNTEAFF	TGTGCCAGTAGTCCCTGGACAGGGAAGAACACTGAAGCTTTCTTT
TRBV9	once	TRBD2	TRBJ2-1	CASSVATGGLAGGDNEQFF	TGTGCCAGCAGCGTAGCTACGGGTGGACTAGCGGGAGGGGACAATGAGCAGTTCTTC
TRBV9	-	TRBD1	TRBJ2-1	CASSATKPGQGAPWKFF	TGTGCCAGCAGCGCTACGAAACCGGGACAGGGGGCTCCTTGGAAGTTCTTC
TRBV5-1	-	-	TRBJ2-3	CASSPRGLTDTQYF	TGCGCCAGCAGCCCGCGCGGCCTCACAGATACGCAGTATTTT
TRBV5-4	-	TRBD1	TRBJ1-1	CASSSPGQGNTEAFF	TGTGCCAGCAGCTCGCCGGGACAGGGGAACACTGAAGCTTTCTTT
TRBV7-2	-	TRBD1	TRBJ2-7	CASSQPGQISSYEQYF	TGTGCCAGCAGTCAGCCGGGACAGATCAGCTCCTACGAGCAGTACTTC
TRBV11-2	-	TRBD1	TRBJ1-1	CASSRNRDSTEAFF	TGTGCCAGCAGCCGAAACCGGGACAGCACCGAAGCTTTCTTT
TRBV5-4	-	TRBD2	TRBJ2-1	CASSLGLAGSKDEQFF	TGTGCCAGCAGCTTGGGGTTAGCGGGGTCAAAGGATGAGCAGTTCTTC
TRBV19	-	TRBD1	TRBJ2-7	CASSIGQGALYEQYF	TGTGCCAGTAGTATCGGACAGGGGGCCTTGTACGAGCAGTACTTC
TRBV7-2	-	-	TRBJ2-6	CASSFFRQAGANVLTF	TGTGCCAGCAGCTTCTTTCGGCAGGCTGGGGCCAACGTCCTGACTTTC
TRBV9	once	TRBD1	TRBJ2-7	CASSVGTGMYEQYF	TGTGCCAGCAGCGTAGGGACAGGGATGTACGAGCAGTACTTC
TRBV10-1	-	-	TRBJ2-7	CTSSDPGSPYEQYF	TGCACCAGCAGTGACCCGGGATCCCCCTACGAGCAGTACTTC